This is a list of T cell receptor beta chains from one sample in a study of cytomegalovirus exposure and HLA in healthy donors. The data were produced by immunoSEQ multiplex PCR, yet TCRdb's version contains in-frame clones alone and is incomplete. This sample contains around 200,000 clones. Sequenced sample: PBMCs. These receptors all come from a woman aged 18-29 years in good health and CMV-seropositive. Each CDR3 is given with its conserved first and last residue. The D gene is left open where the match is weak.

TRBD2 | 15 | TRBJ2-3 | TRBV19 | CASSLRAGGPDTQYF | TGTGCCAGTAGTCTTAGGGCGGGAGGGCCAGATACGCAGTATTTT
TRBD2 | 16 | TRBJ2-5 | TRBV11-2 | CASSADGLAGKETQYF | TGTGCCAGCAGCGCAGATGGACTAGCGGGAAAAGAGACCCAGTACTTC
TRBD2 | 18 | TRBJ2-3 | TRBV7-8 | CASSPRTSGRGRKDTQYF | TGTGCCAGCAGCCCCAGGACTAGCGGGAGGGGGAGGAAAGATACGCAGTATTTT
- | 14 | TRBJ1-1 | TRBV11-1 | CASSWDKINTEAFF | TGTGCCAGCAGCTGGGACAAGATAAACACTGAAGCTTTCTTT
- | 15 | TRBJ1-2 | TRBV28 | CASSFTRGTNYGYTF | TGTGCCAGCAGTTTTACCCGGGGAACTAACTATGGCTACACCTTC
- | 16 | TRBJ2-2 | TRBV4-3 | CASSQEAGVKTGELFF | TGCGCCAGCAGCCAAGAGGCAGGGGTAAAAACCGGGGAGCTGTTTTTT
- | 14 | TRBJ2-3 | TRBV15 | CATSRGGSSDTQYF | TGTGCCACCAGCAGAGGCGGGTCCTCGGATACGCAGTATTTT
TRBD2 | 15 | TRBJ2-2 | TRBV30 | CAWDFSGYNTGELFF | TGTGCCTGGGATTTTAGCGGGTATAACACCGGGGAGCTGTTTTTT
TRBD1 | 17 | TRBJ2-7 | TRBV12-5 | CASGRKIRDSGRVEQYF | TGTGCTAGTGGTCGTAAAATCCGGGACAGCGGTCGCGTGGAGCAGTACTTC
- | 13 | TRBJ1-2 | TRBV18 | CASSPIGQGGYTF | TGTGCCAGCTCACCTATCGGACAAGGTGGCTACACCTTC
TRBD2 | 14 | TRBJ2-3 | TRBV30 | CAWTGSGDADTQYF | TGTGCCTGGACAGGGAGCGGGGACGCAGATACGCAGTATTTT
TRBD1 | 12 | TRBJ1-2 | TRBV2 | CATKGADYGYTF | TGTGCCACCAAGGGGGCGGACTATGGCTACACCTTC
- | 15 | TRBJ1-1 | TRBV28 | CASSILEGVNTEAFF | TGTGCCAGCAGTATCCTGGAGGGCGTGAACACTGAAGCTTTCTTT
- | 14 | TRBJ2-1 | TRBV25-1 | CASSARAGGNEQFF | TGTGCCAGCAGTGCGAGGGCAGGGGGGAATGAGCAGTTCTTC
- | 17 | TRBJ1-1 | TRBV4-1 | CASSYRSLPAMNTEAFF | TGCGCCAGCAGCTACCGATCCTTGCCAGCGATGAACACTGAAGCTTTCTTT